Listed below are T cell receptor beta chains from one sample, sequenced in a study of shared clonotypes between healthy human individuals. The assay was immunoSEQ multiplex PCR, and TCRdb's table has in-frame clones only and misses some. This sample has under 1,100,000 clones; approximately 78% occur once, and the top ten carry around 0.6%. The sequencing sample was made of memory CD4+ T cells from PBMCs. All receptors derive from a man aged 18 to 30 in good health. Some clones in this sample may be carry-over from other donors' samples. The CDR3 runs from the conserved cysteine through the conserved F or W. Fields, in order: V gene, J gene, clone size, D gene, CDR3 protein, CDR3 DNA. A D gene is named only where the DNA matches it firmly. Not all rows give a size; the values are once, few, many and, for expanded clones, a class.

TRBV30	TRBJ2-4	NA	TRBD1	CAWSETGGAKNIQYF	TGTGCCTGGTCTGAGACAGGGGGGGCCAAAAACATTCAGTACTTC
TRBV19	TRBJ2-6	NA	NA	CASSIGDIPSGANVLTF	TGTGCCAGTAGTATAGGCGACATCCCGTCTGGGGCCAACGTCCTGACTTTC
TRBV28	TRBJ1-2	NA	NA	CASSVEAYGYTF	TGTGCCAGCAGTGTGGAGGCCTATGGCTACACCTTC
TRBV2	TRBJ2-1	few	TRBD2	CASSDLPGLAGVNVFGYNEQFF	TGTGCCAGCAGTGACCTACCGGGACTAGCGGGAGTTAATGTCTTCGGGTACAATGAGCAGTTCTTC
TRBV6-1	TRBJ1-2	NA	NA	CASSYEEINYGYTF	TGTGCCAGCTCGTATGAGGAAATTAACTATGGCTACACCTTC
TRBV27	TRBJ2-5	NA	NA	CASSFRGAGIFETQYF	TGTGCCAGCAGTTTCCGGGGGGCAGGGATCTTTGAGACCCAGTACTTC
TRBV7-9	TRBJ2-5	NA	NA	CASSLLPPPTQYF	TGTGCCAGCAGCTTATTACCGCCGCCGACCCAGTACTTC
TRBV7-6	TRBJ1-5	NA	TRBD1	CASSPRQGGQPQHF	TGTGCCAGCAGCCCGAGACAGGGAGGTCAGCCCCAGCATTTT
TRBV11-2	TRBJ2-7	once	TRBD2	CASSPWLADSYEQYF	TGTGCCAGCAGCCCTTGGCTAGCGGATTCCTACGAGCAGTACTTC
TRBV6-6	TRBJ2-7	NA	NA	CASSYAGQFSYEQYF	TGTGCCAGCAGTTACGCCGGACAGTTCTCCTACGAGCAGTACTTC
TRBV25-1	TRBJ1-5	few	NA	CASSMAGNQPQHF	TGTGCCAGCAGTATGGCGGGCAATCAGCCCCAGCATTTT
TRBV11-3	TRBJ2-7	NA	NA	CASSFEAGTITYEQYF	TGTGCCAGCAGCTTCGAGGCCGGGACGATCACCTACGAGCAGTACTTC
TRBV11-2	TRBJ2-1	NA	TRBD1	CASSLQGAHEQFF	TGTGCCAGCAGCTTACAGGGGGCTCATGAGCAGTTCTTC
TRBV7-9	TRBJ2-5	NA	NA	CASKSSRSERETQYF	TGTGCCAGCAAATCGAGTAGATCCGAACGGGAGACCCAGTACTTC